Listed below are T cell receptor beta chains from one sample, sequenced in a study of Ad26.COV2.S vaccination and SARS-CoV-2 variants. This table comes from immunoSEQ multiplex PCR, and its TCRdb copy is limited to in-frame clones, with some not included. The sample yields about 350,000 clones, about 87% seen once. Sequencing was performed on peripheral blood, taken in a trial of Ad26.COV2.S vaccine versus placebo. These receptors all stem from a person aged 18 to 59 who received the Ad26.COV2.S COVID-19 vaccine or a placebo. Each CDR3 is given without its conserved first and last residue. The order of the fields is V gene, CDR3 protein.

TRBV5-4 ASSPWGAAEAF
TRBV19 ASSTGINQPQH
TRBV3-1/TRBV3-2 AASGSTDTQY
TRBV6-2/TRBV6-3 ASSRGGPYEQY
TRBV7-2 ASTWDRATYNEQF
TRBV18 ASSPWMDRVAGEAF
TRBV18 ASSQSWTGQNTEAF
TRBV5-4 ASSAPGRAVGYGYT
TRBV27 ASSFNLGEMTY
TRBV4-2 ASSQDDTGGAREQY
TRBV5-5 ASSSGLAVYEQY
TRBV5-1 ASSLSTGQDYGYT
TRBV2 ASSAGTANNSPLH
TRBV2 ASSEERRVWI
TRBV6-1 ASSELAGGPNEQF
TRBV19 ASSPRNTGELF
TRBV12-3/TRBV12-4 ASSADQQGTQY
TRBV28 ASSSGGALEKLF
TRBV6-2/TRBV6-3 ASSYLGLAGVAYEQY
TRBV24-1 ATSEDTGGRSSEQF
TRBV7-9 ASIGLQTEAF
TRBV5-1 ASSLDGSRTDTQY
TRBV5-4 ASSETSGTSYNEQF
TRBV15 ATTEAGVNGYT
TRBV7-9 ASSLGEQY
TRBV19 ASSSRGTSVYNEQF
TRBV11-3 ASSHTGGLTDTQY
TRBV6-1 ASSESYIGYEQY
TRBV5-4 VTSGGLNEQF
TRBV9 ASSGGGIYGYT
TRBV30 AWSDLGRKTEAF
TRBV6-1 ASSEMGQPQH
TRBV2 ASSELNQPQH
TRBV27 ASSWLHGDTQY
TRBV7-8 ASSPRQGPNTEAF
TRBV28 ASSTGEQY
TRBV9 ASSVVEDEQY
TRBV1 TSSRFDRFNQPQH
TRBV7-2 ASSPGLAGHSYEQY
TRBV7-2 ASSSASLEQY
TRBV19 ASSTPRVGDYGYT
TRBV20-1 SASLGYGTEAF
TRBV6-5 ASSSSRGELF
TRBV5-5 ASSLGDRVNTEAF
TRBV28 ASSSLYNEQF
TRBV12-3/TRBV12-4 ASSPPRGDGYT
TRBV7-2 ASEKGGLYGYT
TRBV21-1 ASSTKAGQGGKNSPLH